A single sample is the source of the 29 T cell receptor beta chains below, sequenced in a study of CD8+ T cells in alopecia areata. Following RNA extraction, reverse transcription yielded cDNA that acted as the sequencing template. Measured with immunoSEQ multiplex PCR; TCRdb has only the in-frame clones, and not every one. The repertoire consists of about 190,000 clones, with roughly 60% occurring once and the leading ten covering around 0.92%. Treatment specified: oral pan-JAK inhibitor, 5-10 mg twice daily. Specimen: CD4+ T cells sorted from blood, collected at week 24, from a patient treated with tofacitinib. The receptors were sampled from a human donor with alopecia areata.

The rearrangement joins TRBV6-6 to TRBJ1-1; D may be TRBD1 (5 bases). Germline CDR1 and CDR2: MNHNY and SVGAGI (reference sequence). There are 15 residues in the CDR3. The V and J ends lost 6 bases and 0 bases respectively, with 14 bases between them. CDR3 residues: CASRTGRTMNTEAFF. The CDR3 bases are TGTGCCAGCAGGACGGGACGGACCATGAACACTGAAGCTTTCTTT.

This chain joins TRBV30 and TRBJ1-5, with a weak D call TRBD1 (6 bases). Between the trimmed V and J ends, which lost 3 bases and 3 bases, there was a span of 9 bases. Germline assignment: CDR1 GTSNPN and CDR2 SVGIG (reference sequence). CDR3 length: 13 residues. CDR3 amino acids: CAWRSGDNQPQHF. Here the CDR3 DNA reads TGTGCCTGGAGATCAGGGGACAATCAGCCCCAGCATTTT.

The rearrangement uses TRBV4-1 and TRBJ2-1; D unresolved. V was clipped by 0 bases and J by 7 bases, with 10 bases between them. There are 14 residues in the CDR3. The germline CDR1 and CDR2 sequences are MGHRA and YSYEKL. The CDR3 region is CASSQDPWFNEQFF. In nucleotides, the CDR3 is TGCGCCAGCAGCCAAGATCCGTGGTTTAATGAGCAGTTCTTC.

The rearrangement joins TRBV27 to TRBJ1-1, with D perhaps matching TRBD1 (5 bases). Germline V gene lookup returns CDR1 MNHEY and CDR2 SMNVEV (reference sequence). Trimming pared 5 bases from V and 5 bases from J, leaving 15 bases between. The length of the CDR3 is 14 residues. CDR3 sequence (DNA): TGTGCCAGCAGTCCGGGACTACCAGGGACTGAAGCTTTCTTT. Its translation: CASSPGLPGTEAFF.

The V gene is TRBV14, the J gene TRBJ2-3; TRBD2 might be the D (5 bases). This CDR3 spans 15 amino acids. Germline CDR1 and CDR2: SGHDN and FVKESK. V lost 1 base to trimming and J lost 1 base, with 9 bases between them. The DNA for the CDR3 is TGTGCCAGCAGCCAAGGAGGGTTAGGCACAGATACGCAGTATTTT. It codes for CASSQGGLGTDTQYF.

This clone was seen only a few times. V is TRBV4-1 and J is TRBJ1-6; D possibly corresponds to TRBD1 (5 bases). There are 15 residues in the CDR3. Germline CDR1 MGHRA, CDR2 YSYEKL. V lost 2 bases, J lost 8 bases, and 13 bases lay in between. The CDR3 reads CASSQQGNDDSPLHF. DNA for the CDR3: TGCGCCAGCAGCCAACAGGGAAATGATGATTCACCCCTCCACTTT.

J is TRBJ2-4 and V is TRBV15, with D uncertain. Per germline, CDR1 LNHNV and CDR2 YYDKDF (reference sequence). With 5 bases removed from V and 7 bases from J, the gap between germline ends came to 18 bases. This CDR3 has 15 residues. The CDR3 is CATSPSGSPGNIQYF. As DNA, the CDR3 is TGTGCCACCAGCCCATCCGGGTCCCCCGGGAACATTCAGTACTTC.

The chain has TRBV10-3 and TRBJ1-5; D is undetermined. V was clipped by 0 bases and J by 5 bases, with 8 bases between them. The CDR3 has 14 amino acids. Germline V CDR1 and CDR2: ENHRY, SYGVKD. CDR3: CAISESSWDQPQHF. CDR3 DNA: TGTGCCATCAGTGAGTCTTCGTGGGATCAGCCCCAGCATTTT.

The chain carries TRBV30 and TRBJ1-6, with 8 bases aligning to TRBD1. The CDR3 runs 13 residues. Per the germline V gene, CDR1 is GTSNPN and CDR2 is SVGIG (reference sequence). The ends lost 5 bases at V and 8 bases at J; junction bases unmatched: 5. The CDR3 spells CAWDRGEDSPLHF. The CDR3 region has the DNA TGTGCCTGGGACAGGGGTGAGGATTCACCCCTCCACTTT.

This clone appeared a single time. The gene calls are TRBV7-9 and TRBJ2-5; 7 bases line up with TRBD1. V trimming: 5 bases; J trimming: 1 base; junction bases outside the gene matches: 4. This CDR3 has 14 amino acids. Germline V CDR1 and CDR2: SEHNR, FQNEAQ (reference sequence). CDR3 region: CASSLGQVQETQYF. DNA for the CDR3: TGTGCCAGCAGCCTCGGACAGGTCCAAGAGACCCAGTACTTC. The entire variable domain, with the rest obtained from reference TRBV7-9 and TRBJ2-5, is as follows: DTGVSQNPRHKITKRGQNVTFRCDPISEHNRLYWYRQTLGQGPEFLTYFQNEAQLEKSRLLSDRFSAERPKGSFSTLEIQRTEQGDSAMYLCASSLGQVQETQYFGPGTRLLVL.

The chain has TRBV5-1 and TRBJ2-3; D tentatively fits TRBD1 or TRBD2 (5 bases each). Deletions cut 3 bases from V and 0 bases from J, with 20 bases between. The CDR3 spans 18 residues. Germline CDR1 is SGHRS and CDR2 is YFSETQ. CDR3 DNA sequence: TGCGCCAGCAGCTACCCACAGGAGGCCCTAACTAGCACAGATACGCAGTATTTT. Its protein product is CASSYPQEALTSTDTQYF.

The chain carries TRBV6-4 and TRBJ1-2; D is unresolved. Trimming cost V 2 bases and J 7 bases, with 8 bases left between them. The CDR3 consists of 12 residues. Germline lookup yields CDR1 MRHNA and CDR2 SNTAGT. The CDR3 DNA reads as TGTGCCAGCAGTGACGGTAGATCTGGCTACACCTTC. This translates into CASSDGRSGYTF.

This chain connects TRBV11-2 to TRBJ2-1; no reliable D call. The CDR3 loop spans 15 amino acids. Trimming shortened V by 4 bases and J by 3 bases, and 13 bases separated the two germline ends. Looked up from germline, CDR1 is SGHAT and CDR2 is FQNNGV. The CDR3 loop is CASSSSQPGYNEQFF. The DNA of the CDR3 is TGTGCCAGCAGCTCCTCGCAGCCTGGCTACAATGAGCAGTTCTTC.

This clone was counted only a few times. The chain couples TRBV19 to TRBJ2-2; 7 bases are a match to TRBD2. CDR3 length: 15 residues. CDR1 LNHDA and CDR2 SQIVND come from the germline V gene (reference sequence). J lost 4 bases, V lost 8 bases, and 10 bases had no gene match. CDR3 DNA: TGTGCCAGTGCCCTTCTAGCGGAGGCCACCGGGGAGCTGTTTTTT. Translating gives CASALLAEATGELFF.

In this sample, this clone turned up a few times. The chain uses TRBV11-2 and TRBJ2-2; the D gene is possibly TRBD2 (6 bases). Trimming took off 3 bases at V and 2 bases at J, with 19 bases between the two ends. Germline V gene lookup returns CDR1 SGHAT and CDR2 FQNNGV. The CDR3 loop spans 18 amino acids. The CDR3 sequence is CASSFGSGGILNTGELFF. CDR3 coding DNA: TGTGCCAGCAGCTTTGGGTCCGGGGGAATCCTAAACACCGGGGAGCTGTTTTTT.

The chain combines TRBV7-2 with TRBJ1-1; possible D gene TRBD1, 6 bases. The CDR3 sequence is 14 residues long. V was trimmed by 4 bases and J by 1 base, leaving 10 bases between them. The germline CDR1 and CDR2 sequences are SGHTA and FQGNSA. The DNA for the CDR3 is TGTGCCAGCAGCTCCCTGGGGGCGAACACTGAAGCTTTCTTT. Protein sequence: CASSSLGANTEAFF.

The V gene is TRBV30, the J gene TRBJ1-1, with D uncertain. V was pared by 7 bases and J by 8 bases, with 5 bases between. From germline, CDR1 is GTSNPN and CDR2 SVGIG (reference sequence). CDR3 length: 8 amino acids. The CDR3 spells CALREAFF. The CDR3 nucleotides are TGTGCCTTACGAGAAGCTTTCTTT.

CDR3 DNA: TGTGCCAGCAGCTCGACAGGGAGGTTGGCTGAAGCTTTCTTT. Protein sequence: CASSSTGRLAEAFF. J is TRBJ1-1 and V is TRBV5-6, with 7 bases matching TRBD1. Germline V CDR1 and CDR2: SGHDT, YYEEEE. This CDR3 comprises 14 residues. With 3 bases clipped from V and 6 bases from J, the junction kept 8 bases outside the gene matches.

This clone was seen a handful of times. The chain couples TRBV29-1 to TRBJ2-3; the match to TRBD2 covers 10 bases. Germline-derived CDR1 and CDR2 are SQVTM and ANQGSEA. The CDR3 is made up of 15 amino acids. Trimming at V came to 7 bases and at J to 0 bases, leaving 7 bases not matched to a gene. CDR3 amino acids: CSGNPSGGSTDTQYF. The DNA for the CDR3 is TGCAGCGGAAACCCTAGCGGGGGTAGCACAGATACGCAGTATTTT.

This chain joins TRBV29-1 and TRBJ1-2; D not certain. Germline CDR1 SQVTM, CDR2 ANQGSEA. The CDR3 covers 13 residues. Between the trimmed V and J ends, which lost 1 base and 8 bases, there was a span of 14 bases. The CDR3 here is CSVEGGEGGGYTF. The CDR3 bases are TGCAGCGTTGAAGGAGGAGAGGGTGGAGGCTACACCTTC.

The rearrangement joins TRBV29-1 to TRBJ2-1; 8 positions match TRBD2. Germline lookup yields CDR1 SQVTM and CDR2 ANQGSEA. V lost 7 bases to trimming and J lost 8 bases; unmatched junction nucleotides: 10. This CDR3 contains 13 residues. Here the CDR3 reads CSGNGLARDEQFF. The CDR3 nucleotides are TGCAGCGGCAATGGACTAGCTCGGGATGAGCAGTTCTTC.

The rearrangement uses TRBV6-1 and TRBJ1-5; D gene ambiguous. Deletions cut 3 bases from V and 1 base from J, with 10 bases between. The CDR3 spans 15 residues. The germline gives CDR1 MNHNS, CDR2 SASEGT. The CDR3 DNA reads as TGTGCCAGCAGTGATAACGGATTGAGCAATCAGCCCCAGCATTTT. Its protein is CASSDNGLSNQPQHF.

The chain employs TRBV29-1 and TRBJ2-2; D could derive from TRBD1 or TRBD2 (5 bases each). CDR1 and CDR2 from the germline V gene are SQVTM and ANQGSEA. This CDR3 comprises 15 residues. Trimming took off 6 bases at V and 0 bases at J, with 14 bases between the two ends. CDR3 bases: TGCAGCGTGGGGACGCTTAGCGCGAACACCGGGGAGCTGTTTTTT. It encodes CSVGTLSANTGELFF.

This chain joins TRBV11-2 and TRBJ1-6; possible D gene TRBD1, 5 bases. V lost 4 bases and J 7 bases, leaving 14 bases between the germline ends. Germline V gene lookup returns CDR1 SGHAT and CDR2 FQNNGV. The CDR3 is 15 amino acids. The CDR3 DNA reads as TGTGCCAGCAGCTCCCAATGGGGGACGAATTCACCCCTCCACTTT. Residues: CASSSQWGTNSPLHF.

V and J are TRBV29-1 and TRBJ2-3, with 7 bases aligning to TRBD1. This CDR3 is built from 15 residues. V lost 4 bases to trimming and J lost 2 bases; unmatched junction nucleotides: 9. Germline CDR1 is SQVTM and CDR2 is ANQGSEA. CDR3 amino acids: CSVVETGMTTDTQYF. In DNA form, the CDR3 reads TGCAGCGTTGTTGAGACAGGGATGACCACAGATACGCAGTATTTT.

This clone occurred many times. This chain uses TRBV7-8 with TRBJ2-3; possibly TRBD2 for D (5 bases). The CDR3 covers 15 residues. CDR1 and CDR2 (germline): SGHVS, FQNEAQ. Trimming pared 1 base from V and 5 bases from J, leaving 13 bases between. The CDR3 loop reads CASSLVSGNGDTQYF. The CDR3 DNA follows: TGTGCCAGCAGCTTAGTTTCGGGGAATGGAGATACGCAGTATTTT.

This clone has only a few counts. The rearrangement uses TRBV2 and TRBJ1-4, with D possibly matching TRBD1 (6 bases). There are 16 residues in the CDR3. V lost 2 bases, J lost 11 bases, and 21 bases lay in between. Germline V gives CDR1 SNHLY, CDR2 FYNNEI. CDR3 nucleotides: TGTGCCAGCAGTGAAAGTGTCCGGTCTACAGGGAGTAAACTGTTTTTT. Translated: CASSESVRSTGSKLFF.

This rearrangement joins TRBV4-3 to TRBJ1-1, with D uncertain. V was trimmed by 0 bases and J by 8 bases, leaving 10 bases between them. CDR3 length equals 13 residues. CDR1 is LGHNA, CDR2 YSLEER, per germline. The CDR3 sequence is CASSQEGKREAFF. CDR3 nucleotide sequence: TGCGCCAGCAGCCAAGAGGGCAAACGGGAAGCTTTCTTT.

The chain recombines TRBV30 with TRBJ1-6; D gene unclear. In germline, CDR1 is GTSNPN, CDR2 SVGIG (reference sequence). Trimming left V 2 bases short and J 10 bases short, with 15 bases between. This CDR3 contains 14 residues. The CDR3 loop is CAWSTRQPGSPLHF. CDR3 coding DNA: TGTGCCTGGAGTACTCGTCAACCGGGGTCACCCCTCCACTTT.